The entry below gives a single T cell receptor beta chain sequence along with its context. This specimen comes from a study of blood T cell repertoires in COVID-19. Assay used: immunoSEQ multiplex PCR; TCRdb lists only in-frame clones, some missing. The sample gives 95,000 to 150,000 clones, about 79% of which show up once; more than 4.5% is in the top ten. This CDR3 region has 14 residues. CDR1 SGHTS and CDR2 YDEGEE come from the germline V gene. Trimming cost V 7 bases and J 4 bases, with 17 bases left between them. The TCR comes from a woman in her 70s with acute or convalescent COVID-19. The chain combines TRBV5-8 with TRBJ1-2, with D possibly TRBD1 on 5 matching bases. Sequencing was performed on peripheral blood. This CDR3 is CASLGLRASYGYTF. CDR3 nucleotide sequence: TGTGCCAGCTTGGGGCTTCGGGCGAGCTATGGCTACACCTTC.